This is a list of T cell receptor beta chains from one sample in a study of cytomegalovirus exposure and HLA in healthy donors. The table came from immunoSEQ multiplex PCR; TCRdb's copy has only in-frame clones and leaves some out. The table has around 130,000 clones, about 85% seen once. Sequencing used PBMCs. The receptor source for this set is a boy younger than 18 in good health and CMV-seronegative. The CDR3 runs from the conserved cysteine through the conserved F or W. Each record gives: CDR3 DNA, CDR3 protein, D gene, J gene, V gene, clone size. A D gene is named only where the DNA matches it firmly. Expanded clones get a size class; other rows say once, few or many, or leave the size out.

CDR3nt: TGTGCCAGCAGTTTTACAGGGTTCCATGAAAAACTGTTTTTT
CDR3aa: CASSFTGFHEKLFF
d_gene: .
j_gene: TRBJ1-4
v_gene: TRBV6-6
abundance: .

CDR3nt: TGTGCCAGCAGCAGGGGGCGCGGGGACACTGAAGCTTTCTTT
CDR3aa: CASSRGRGDTEAFF
d_gene: TRBD1
j_gene: TRBJ1-1
v_gene: TRBV7-8
abundance: .

CDR3nt: TGCGCCAGCAGCTTAGACAGAACCGAGCAGTACTTC
CDR3aa: CASSLDRTEQYF
d_gene: .
j_gene: TRBJ2-7
v_gene: TRBV5-1
abundance: few

CDR3nt: TGTGCCAGCAGCCCCAGTGGGCGGCTAGCAATAGATACGCAGTATTTT
CDR3aa: CASSPSGRLAIDTQYF
d_gene: .
j_gene: TRBJ2-3
v_gene: TRBV7-7
abundance: .

CDR3nt: TGTGCCAGTAGTACAGGGGGTGGCTACAATGAGCAGTTCTTC
CDR3aa: CASSTGGGYNEQFF
d_gene: TRBD1
j_gene: TRBJ2-1
v_gene: TRBV19
abundance: .

CDR3nt: TGTGCCAGCTGGTCCAGAAATCAGCCCCAGCATTTT
CDR3aa: CASWSRNQPQHF
d_gene: .
j_gene: TRBJ1-5
v_gene: TRBV21-1
abundance: .

CDR3nt: TGTGCCTGGAGTGTACACAAGTACAATGAGCAGTTCTTC
CDR3aa: CAWSVHKYNEQFF
d_gene: .
j_gene: TRBJ2-1
v_gene: TRBV30
abundance: .

CDR3nt: TGTGCCACCAGCAACAGGGGGCGCGAGCAGTACTTC
CDR3aa: CATSNRGREQYF
d_gene: TRBD1
j_gene: TRBJ2-7
v_gene: TRBV15
abundance: .

CDR3nt: TGTGCCAGCAGCTTACCTGCGACAGGGGTTGCTGGAAACACCATATATTTT
CDR3aa: CASSLPATGVAGNTIYF
d_gene: TRBD1
j_gene: TRBJ1-3
v_gene: TRBV7-2
abundance: .

CDR3nt: TGTGCCAGCAGCAGTGATCCCAGGGAAGGCTACACCTTC
CDR3aa: CASSSDPREGYTF
d_gene: .
j_gene: TRBJ1-2
v_gene: TRBV2
abundance: .

CDR3nt: TGCGCCAGCAGCTTGGCTAGGGACAGGCCGAACACTGAAGCTTTCTTT
CDR3aa: CASSLARDRPNTEAFF
d_gene: TRBD1
j_gene: TRBJ1-1
v_gene: TRBV5-1
abundance: .

CDR3nt: TGTGCCAGCAGCCGCAACAGCGGGGGGGGCCAAGAGACCCAGTACTTC
CDR3aa: CASSRNSGGGQETQYF
d_gene: TRBD2
j_gene: TRBJ2-5
v_gene: TRBV7-7
abundance: .

CDR3nt: .
CDR3aa: CASSFFGRGNYGYPF
d_gene: .
j_gene: TRBJ1-2
v_gene: TRBV6-5
abundance: .

CDR3nt: TGCGCCAGCAGCCCGCCGGACAGGGGAAACGGGGAGCTGTTTTTT
CDR3aa: CASSPPDRGNGELFF
d_gene: TRBD1
j_gene: TRBJ2-2
v_gene: TRBV4-3
abundance: .

CDR3nt: TGTGCCTGGAGTGGGGCAGTTTATGGCTACACCTTC
CDR3aa: CAWSGAVYGYTF
d_gene: .
j_gene: TRBJ1-2
v_gene: TRBV30
abundance: .

CDR3nt: TGCGCCAGCAGCCAAGATTCCGCAGGGGGCATGAGTCAGCCCCAGCATTTT
CDR3aa: CASSQDSAGGMSQPQHF
d_gene: TRBD1
j_gene: TRBJ1-5
v_gene: TRBV4-1
abundance: .

CDR3nt: TGTGCCAGCAGCGTAGCTGAGGGACATTTCACCGGGGAGCTGTTTTTT
CDR3aa: CASSVAEGHFTGELFF
d_gene: .
j_gene: TRBJ2-2
v_gene: TRBV9
abundance: .

CDR3nt: TGTGCCAGCAGCTTTGGGGGACACTCTGGAAACACCATATATTTT
CDR3aa: CASSFGGHSGNTIYF
d_gene: .
j_gene: TRBJ1-3
v_gene: TRBV5-6
abundance: .